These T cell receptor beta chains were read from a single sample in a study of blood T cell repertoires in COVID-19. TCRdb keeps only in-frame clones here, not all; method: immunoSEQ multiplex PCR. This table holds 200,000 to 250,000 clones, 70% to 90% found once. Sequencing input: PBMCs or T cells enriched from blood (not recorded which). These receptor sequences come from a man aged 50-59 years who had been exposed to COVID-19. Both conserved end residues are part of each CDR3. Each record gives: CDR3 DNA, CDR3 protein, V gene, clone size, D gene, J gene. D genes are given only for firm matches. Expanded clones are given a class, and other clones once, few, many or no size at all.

DNA: TGTGCCAGCAGCCAAAATCAGGGGCCCTATGGCTACACCTTC; CDR3: CASSQNQGPYGYTF; V: TRBV11-2; size: -; D: -; J: TRBJ1-2
DNA: TGTGCCAGCAGCGCGACAGGGGCTGGAAACACCATATATTTT; CDR3: CASSATGAGNTIYF; V: TRBV28; size: -; D: TRBD1; J: TRBJ1-3
DNA: TGTGCCAGCTCAGGACCCGACAGTGAAAAACTGTTTTTT; CDR3: CASSGPDSEKLFF; V: TRBV18; size: -; D: -; J: TRBJ1-4
DNA: TGTGCCAGCAGTGGATTCCGGTCGACTAGCGGGAGATCTGGGACCCAGTACTTC; CDR3: CASSGFRSTSGRSGTQYF; V: TRBV2; size: -; D: TRBD2; J: TRBJ2-5
DNA: TGTGCCAGCAGACCGGCCCGGACTAGCGGGGAGACCCAGTACTTC; CDR3: CASRPARTSGETQYF; V: TRBV6-5; size: -; D: TRBD2; J: TRBJ2-5
DNA: TGTGCCAGTAGTCTCGGGACAGGGTTCCCCTACAATGAGCAGTTCTTC; CDR3: CASSLGTGFPYNEQFF; V: TRBV19; size: once; D: TRBD1; J: TRBJ2-1
DNA: TGCGCCAGCAGCTTGGGACAGGGAGGTGGCTACACCTTC; CDR3: CASSLGQGGGYTF; V: TRBV5-1; size: -; D: TRBD1; J: TRBJ1-2
DNA: TGTGCCAGTAGTATTCGAGAGACCCAGTACTTC; CDR3: CASSIRETQYF; V: TRBV19; size: -; D: -; J: TRBJ2-5
DNA: TGTGCCAGCAGCGACAAGACCGAGAACACCGGGGAGCTGTTTTTT; CDR3: CASSDKTENTGELFF; V: TRBV7-9; size: -; D: -; J: TRBJ2-2
DNA: TGTGCCAGCAGTGGAAGGGACCGGGGAGGGAACCTTTACGAGCAGTACTTC; CDR3: CASSGRDRGGNLYEQYF; V: TRBV28; size: -; D: TRBD2; J: TRBJ2-7
DNA: TGTGCCAGCAGTTCCGGGACAGATTATGGCTACACCTTC; CDR3: CASSSGTDYGYTF; V: TRBV12-3/TRBV12-4; size: -; D: TRBD1; J: TRBJ1-2
DNA: TGTGCCAGTAGTATAGGTCAGACTAACTATGGCTACACCTTC; CDR3: CASSIGQTNYGYTF; V: TRBV19; size: -; D: -; J: TRBJ1-2
DNA: TGTGCCAGCACTAGCGGGGGGGCCCGGTGGACTGAAGCTTTCTTT; CDR3: CASTSGGARWTEAFF; V: TRBV28; size: -; D: -; J: TRBJ1-1
DNA: TGTGCCAGCTCACCTCCCGGACAGGGACTAAATACGCAGTATTTT; CDR3: CASSPPGQGLNTQYF; V: TRBV18; size: -; D: -; J: TRBJ2-3
DNA: TGTGCCAGCAGCCGACTAGGGACGTACAATGAGCAGTTCTTC; CDR3: CASSRLGTYNEQFF; V: TRBV3-1/TRBV3-2; size: -; D: -; J: TRBJ2-1
DNA: TGTGCCAGCAGCCAGCGCACAGGGGGCGGTGGAAACACCATATATTTT; CDR3: CASSQRTGGGGNTIYF; V: TRBV3-1/TRBV3-2; size: -; D: TRBD1; J: TRBJ1-3
DNA: TGTGCCAGCAGTTTACTAGCGAGTACCTACAATGAGCAGTTCTTC; CDR3: CASSLLASTYNEQFF; V: TRBV27; size: -; D: -; J: TRBJ2-1
DNA: TGTGCCAGCAGCCAAGAACTACAGGGTAGTGGGGAAAAACTGTTTTTT; CDR3: CASSQELQGSGEKLFF; V: TRBV3-1/TRBV3-2; size: -; D: -; J: TRBJ1-4
DNA: TGCGCCAGCAGCCAAGGACAGGGGGCGGACACTGAAGCTTTCTTT; CDR3: CASSQGQGADTEAFF; V: TRBV4-1; size: -; D: TRBD1; J: TRBJ1-1
DNA: TGTGCCAGCAGTGCCACGTCAGCCAGGTCAAACACCATATATTTT; CDR3: CASSATSARSNTIYF; V: TRBV2; size: -; D: -; J: TRBJ1-3
DNA: TGTGCCAGCGGGGGGTCAGCAGATTCACCCCTCCACTTT; CDR3: CASGGSADSPLHF; V: TRBV2; size: -; D: -; J: TRBJ1-6